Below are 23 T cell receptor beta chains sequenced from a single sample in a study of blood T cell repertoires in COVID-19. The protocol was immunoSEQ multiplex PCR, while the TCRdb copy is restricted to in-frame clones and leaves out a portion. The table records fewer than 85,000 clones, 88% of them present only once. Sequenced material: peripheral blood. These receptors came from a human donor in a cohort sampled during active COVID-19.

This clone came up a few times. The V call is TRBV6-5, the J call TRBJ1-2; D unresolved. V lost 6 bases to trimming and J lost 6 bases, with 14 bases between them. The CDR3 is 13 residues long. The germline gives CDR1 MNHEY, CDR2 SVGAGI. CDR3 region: CASSPRWGDGYTF. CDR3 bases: TGTGCCAGCAGCCCACGGTGGGGAGATGGCTACACCTTC.

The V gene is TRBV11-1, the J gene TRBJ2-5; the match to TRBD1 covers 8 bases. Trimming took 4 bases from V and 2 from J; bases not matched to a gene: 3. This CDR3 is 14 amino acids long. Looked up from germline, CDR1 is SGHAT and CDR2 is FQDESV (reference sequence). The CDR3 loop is CASSWDRRQETQYF. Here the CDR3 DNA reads TGTGCCAGCAGCTGGGACAGGCGTCAAGAGACCCAGTACTTC. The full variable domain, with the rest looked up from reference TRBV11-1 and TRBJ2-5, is EAEVAQSPRYKITEKSQAVAFWCDPISGHATLYWYRQILGQGPELLVQFQDESVVDDSQLPKDRFSAERLKGVDSTLKIQPAELGDSAMYLCASSWDRRQETQYFGPGTRLLVL.

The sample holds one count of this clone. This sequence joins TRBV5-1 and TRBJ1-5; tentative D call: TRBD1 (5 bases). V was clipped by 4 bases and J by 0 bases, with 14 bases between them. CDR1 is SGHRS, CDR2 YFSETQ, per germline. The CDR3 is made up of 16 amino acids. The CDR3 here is CASSPGGVYSNQPQHF. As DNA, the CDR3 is TGCGCCAGCAGCCCTGGGGGGGTCTATAGCAATCAGCCCCAGCATTTT.

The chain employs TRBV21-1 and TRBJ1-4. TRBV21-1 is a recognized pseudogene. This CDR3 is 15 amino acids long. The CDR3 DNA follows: TGTGCCAGCAGCATGGGGGGGGAGACTAATGAAAAACTGTTTTTT. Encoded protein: CASSMGGETNEKLFF.

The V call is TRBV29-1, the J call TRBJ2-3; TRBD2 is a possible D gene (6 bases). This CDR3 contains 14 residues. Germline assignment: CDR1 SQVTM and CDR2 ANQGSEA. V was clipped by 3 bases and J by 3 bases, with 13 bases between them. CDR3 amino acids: CSVERLEGTDTQYF. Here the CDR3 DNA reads TGCAGCGTTGAGAGACTAGAGGGAACAGATACGCAGTATTTT.

CDR3 DNA: TGTGCCATCAGTGAGTCTTGGGCAGAGCAGTACTTC. Residues: CAISESWAEQYF. This chain uses TRBV10-3 with TRBJ2-7; D not resolved. V lost 0 bases and J 7 bases, leaving 7 bases between the germline ends. CDR3 length: 12 amino acids. Per the germline V gene, CDR1 is ENHRY and CDR2 is SYGVKD.

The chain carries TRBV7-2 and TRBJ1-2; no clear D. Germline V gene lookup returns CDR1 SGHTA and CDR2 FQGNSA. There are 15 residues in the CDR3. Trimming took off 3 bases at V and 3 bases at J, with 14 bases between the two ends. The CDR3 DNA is TGTGCCAGCAGCTTCCCGGGAACTGGGGACTATGGCTACACCTTC. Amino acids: CASSFPGTGDYGYTF.

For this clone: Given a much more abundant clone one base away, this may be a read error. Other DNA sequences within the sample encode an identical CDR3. The CDR3 here is CASSQDPSSYEQYF. CDR3 in DNA: TGTGCCAGCAGCCAAGATCCTAGCTCCTACGAGCAGTACTTC. This chain joins TRBV3-1 (or the pseudogene TRBV3-2) and TRBJ2-7, with D unclear. Looked up from germline, CDR1 is LGHDT and CDR2 is YNNKEL (reference sequence). The CDR3 runs to 14 residues. The V and J ends lost 0 bases and 0 bases respectively, with 6 bases between them.

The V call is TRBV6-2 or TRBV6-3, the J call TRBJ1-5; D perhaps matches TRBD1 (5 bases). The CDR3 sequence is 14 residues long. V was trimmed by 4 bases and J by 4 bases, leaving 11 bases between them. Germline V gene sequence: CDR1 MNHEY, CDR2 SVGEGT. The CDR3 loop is CASSLTVKNQPQHF. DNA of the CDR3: TGTGCCAGCAGTTTGACAGTTAAGAATCAGCCCCAGCATTTT.

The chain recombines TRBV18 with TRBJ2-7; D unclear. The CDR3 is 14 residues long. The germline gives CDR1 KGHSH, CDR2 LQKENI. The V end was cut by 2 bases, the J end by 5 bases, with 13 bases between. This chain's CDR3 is CASSPSAGSHEQYF. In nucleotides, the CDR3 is TGTGCCAGCTCACCATCGGCCGGGTCCCACGAGCAGTACTTC.

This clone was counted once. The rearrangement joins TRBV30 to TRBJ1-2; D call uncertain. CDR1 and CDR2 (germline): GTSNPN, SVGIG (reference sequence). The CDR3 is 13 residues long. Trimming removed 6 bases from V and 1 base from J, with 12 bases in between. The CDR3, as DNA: TGTGCCTGTTCGTCAGCGAGTAACTATGGCTACACCTTC. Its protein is CACSSASNYGYTF.

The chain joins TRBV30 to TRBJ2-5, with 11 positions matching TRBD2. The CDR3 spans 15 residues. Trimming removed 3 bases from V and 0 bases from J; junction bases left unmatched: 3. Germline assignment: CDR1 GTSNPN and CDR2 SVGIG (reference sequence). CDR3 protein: CAWRSSGGNQETQYF. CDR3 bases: TGTGCCTGGAGATCTAGCGGGGGGAACCAAGAGACCCAGTACTTC.

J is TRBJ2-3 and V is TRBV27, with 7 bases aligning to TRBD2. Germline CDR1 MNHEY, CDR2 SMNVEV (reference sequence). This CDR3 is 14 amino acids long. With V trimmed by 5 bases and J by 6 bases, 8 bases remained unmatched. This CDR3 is CASSPVAGSDTQYF. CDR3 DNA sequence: TGTGCCAGCAGTCCAGTAGCGGGTTCCGATACGCAGTATTTT.

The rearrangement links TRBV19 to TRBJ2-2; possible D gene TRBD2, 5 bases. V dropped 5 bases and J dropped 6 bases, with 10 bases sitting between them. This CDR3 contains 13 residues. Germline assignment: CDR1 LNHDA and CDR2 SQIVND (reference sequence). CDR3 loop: CASSSGSAGELFF. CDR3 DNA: TGTGCCAGTAGTTCGGGATCCGCCGGGGAGCTGTTTTTT.

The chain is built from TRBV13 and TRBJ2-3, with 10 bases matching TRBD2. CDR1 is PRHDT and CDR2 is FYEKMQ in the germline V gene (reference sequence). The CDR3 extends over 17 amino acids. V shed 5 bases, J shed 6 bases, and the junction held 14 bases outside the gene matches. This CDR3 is CASSPYRSGGARDTQYF. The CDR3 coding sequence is TGTGCCAGCAGCCCGTATCGGAGCGGGGGGGCCCGGGATACGCAGTATTTT.

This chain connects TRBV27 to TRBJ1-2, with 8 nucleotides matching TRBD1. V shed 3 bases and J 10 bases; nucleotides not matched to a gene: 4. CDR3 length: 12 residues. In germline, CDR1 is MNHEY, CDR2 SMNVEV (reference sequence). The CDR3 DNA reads TGTGCCAGCAGTTTCCGGACAGGGACCTACACCTTC. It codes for CASSFRTGTYTF.

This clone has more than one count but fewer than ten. The CDR3 here is CSVVRLNPSYEQYF. CDR3 sequence (DNA): TGCAGCGTTGTGAGACTCAACCCCTCCTACGAGCAGTACTTC. This chain connects TRBV29-1 to TRBJ2-7; D unclear. The CDR3 runs to 14 residues. The germline gives CDR1 SQVTM, CDR2 ANQGSEA. Trimming removed 4 bases at V and 0 bases at J, with 13 bases between.

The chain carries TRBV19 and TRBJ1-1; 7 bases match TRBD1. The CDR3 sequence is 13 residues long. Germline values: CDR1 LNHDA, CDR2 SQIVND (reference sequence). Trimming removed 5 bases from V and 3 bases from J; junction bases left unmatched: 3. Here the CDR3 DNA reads TGTGCCAGTAGTTCGGACAGGTACACTGAAGCTTTCTTT. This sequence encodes CASSSDRYTEAFF.

CDR3 nucleotides: TGTGCCAGCAGCAACACAGGGAATTTTGCAGATACGCAGTATTTT. Protein product: CASSNTGNFADTQYF. The chain recombines TRBV28 with TRBJ2-3; D is perhaps TRBD1 (6 bases). The CDR3 covers 15 residues. Germline V gene data show CDR1 as MDHEN and CDR2 as SYDVKM. Trimming removed 6 bases from V and 4 bases from J, with 17 bases in between.

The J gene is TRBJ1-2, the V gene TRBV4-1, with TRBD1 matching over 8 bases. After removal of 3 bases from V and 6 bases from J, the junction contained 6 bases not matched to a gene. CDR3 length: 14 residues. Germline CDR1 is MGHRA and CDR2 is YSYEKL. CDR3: CASSQDREVDGYTF. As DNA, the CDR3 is TGCGCCAGCAGCCAGGACAGGGAGGTTGATGGCTACACCTTC.

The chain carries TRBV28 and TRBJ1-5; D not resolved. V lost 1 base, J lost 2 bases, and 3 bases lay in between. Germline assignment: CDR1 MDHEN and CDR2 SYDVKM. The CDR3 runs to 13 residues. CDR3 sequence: CASSLLGNQPQHF. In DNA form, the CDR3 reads TGTGCCAGCAGTTTATTAGGCAATCAGCCCCAGCATTTT.

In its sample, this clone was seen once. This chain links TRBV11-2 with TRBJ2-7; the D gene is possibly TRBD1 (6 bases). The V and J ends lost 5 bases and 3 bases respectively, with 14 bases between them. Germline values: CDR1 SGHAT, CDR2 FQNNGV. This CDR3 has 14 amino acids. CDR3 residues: CASSPQGPYYEQYF. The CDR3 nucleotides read TGTGCCAGCAGCCCACAGGGACCATACTACGAGCAGTACTTC. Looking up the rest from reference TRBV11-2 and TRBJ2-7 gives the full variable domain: EAGVAQSPRYKIIEKRQSVAFWCNPISGHATLYWYQQILGQGPKLLIQFQNNGVVDDSQLPKDRFSAERLKGVDSTLKIQPAKLEDSAVYLCASSPQGPYYEQYFGPGTRLTVT.

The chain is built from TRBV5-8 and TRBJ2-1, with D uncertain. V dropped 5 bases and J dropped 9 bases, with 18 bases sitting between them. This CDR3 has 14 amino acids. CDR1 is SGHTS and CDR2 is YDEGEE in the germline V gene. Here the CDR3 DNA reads TGTGCCAGCAGGTTGAGGATCCTAGAACGTGAGCAGTTCTTC. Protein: CASRLRILEREQFF.